These T cell receptor beta chains were read from a single sample in a study of neurological immune-mediated disorders. One entry per CDR3 protein, called by TCRdb with MiXCR from the 5' RACE reads. The sample contains tens of thousands of distinct CDR3 sequences, around 9.9% of which appear only once. The sample taken for sequencing was PBMCs. The receptors come from a man in his fifties in good health. The CDR3 runs from the conserved cysteine through the conserved F or W. A D gene is named only where the DNA matches it firmly. For some rows the clone size is stated as once, few or many, or as a class when expanded; others skip it.

clone size	D gene	V gene	J gene	CDR3 protein	CDR3 DNA
many	NA	TRBV6-2/TRBV6-3	TRBJ1-1	CASTYLGDTEAFF	TGTGCCAGCACCTATTTGGGGGACACTGAAGCTTTCTTT
many	TRBD1	TRBV11-2	TRBJ2-2	CASTPGPGQGNTGELFF	TGTGCCAGCACCCCAGGGCCGGGACAGGGGAACACCGGGGAGCTGTTTTTT
many	TRBD2	TRBV5-5	TRBJ2-1	CASSQTSGSYNEQFF	TGTGCCAGCAGCCAGACTAGCGGCTCCTACAATGAGCAGTTCTTC
many	NA	TRBV29-1	TRBJ2-5	CSVERGNFVQETQYF	TGCAGCGTTGAACGGGGAAACTTCGTCCAAGAGACCCAGTACTTC
many	TRBD1	TRBV5-1	TRBJ2-3	CASSLGQGSDTQYF	TGCGCCAGCAGCCTGGGACAGGGGTCAGATACGCAGTATTTT
many	NA	TRBV7-2	TRBJ2-7	CASSITGGGREQYF	TGTGCCAGCAGCATAACAGGGGGCGGGAGGGAGCAGTACTTC
many	NA	TRBV11-2	TRBJ2-5	CASRTKGLLLETQYF	TGTGCCAGCAGAACAAAAGGACTCCTACTGGAGACCCAGTACTTC
many	TRBD2	TRBV28	TRBJ2-1	CASSLGLAGGLSYNEQFF	TGTGCCAGCAGTTTAGGGCTAGCGGGGGGCCTCTCCTACAATGAGCAGTTCTTC
NA	NA	TRBV11-2	TRBJ2-7	CASSFTWTTPYEQYF	TGTGCCAGCAGCTTTACTTGGACAACCCCCTACGAGCAGTACTTC
many	TRBD1	TRBV2	TRBJ1-5	CASRDDRVNQPQHF	TGTGCCAGCAGAGACGACAGGGTCAACCAGCCCCAGCATTTT
many	TRBD2	TRBV6-1	TRBJ2-2	CASRSRGGGGTGELFF	TGTGCCAGCAGATCACGAGGCGGGGGGGGCACCGGGGAGCTGTTTTTT
many	NA	TRBV20-1	TRBJ2-6	CSARGDRGEAGGWRTGANVLTF	TGCAGTGCTAGAGGCGACAGGGGGGAAGCGGGAGGCTGGAGGACTGGGGCCAACGTCCTGACTTTC
many	TRBD1	TRBV10-3	TRBJ2-2	CAIKTGAANTGELFF	TGTGCCATCAAGACAGGGGCGGCGAACACCGGGGAGCTGTTTTTT
many	TRBD1	TRBV12-3/TRBV12-4	TRBJ2-3	CATGMTGSDTQYF	TGTGCCACAGGGATGACAGGGTCAGATACGCAGTATTTT
many	NA	TRBV7-9	TRBJ2-5	CASSLGGWETQYF	TGTGCCAGCAGCTTAGGTGGCTGGGAGACCCAGTACTTC
many	NA	TRBV24-1	TRBJ1-5	CATSRGSNQPQHF	TGTGCCACCAGTAGGGGATCAAACCAGCCCCAGCATTTT
many	NA	TRBV10-3	TRBJ1-1	CAISELSQGNTEAFF	TGTGCCATCAGTGAGCTTTCTCAGGGTAACACTGAAGCTTTCTTT
many	TRBD1	TRBV5-1	TRBJ2-3	CASSLGQGMTDTQYF	TGCGCCAGCAGCTTGGGACAGGGCATGACAGATACGCAGTATTTT
many	TRBD2	TRBV5-5	TRBJ2-5	CASSLLSGREETQYF	TGTGCCAGCAGCTTGCTGAGCGGGAGAGAAGAGACCCAGTACTTC
many	TRBD2	TRBV28	TRBJ2-1	CASSLVLAGGSNEQFF	TGTGCCAGCAGTTTGGTCCTAGCGGGAGGGTCCAATGAGCAGTTCTTC
many	NA	TRBV12-3/TRBV12-4	TRBJ1-1	CASRVHMNTEAFF	TGTGCCAGCAGGGTACACATGAACACTGAAGCTTTCTTT
many	TRBD2	TRBV20-1	TRBJ2-7	CSARDDSGIIYEQYF	TGCAGTGCTAGGGATGATAGCGGGATCATTTACGAGCAGTACTTC
few	TRBD2	TRBV3-1	TRBJ2-5	CASSLGLAETQYF	TGTGCCAGCAGCCTCGGACTAGCTGAGACCCAGTACTTC
many	TRBD1	TRBV29-1	TRBJ1-1	CSVDERTGDTEAFF	TGCAGCGTTGATGAAAGGACAGGGGACACTGAAGCTTTCTTT
many	NA	TRBV20-1	TRBJ1-5	CSAGISNQPQHF	TGCAGTGCTGGCATTAGCAATCAGCCCCAGCATTTT
few	TRBD2	TRBV19	TRBJ2-1	CASSILYRAGVIYEQFF	TGTGCCAGTAGTATACTCTATCGAGCGGGAGTTATCTATGAGCAGTTCTTC
NA	TRBD2	TRBV20-1	TRBJ2-1	CSVETGTIYNEQFF	TGCAGTGTTGAAACCGGGACTATCTACAATGAGCAGTTCTTC
many	TRBD1	TRBV7-2	TRBJ2-7	CASSLMSGGKDEQYF	TGTGCCAGCAGCTTAATGTCAGGGGGAAAAGACGAGCAGTACTTC
many	TRBD1	TRBV5-1	TRBJ1-1	CASSTRTGGLAEAFF	TGCGCCAGCAGCACGCGGACAGGGGGCTTGGCTGAAGCTTTCTTT
many	NA	TRBV28	TRBJ2-1	CASSSGTVYNEQFF	TGTGCCAGCAGTTCCGGGACGGTTTACAATGAGCAGTTCTTC
many	NA	TRBV20-1	TRBJ1-6	CSATGGQGNSPLHF	TGCAGTGCCACGGGGGGCCAGGGTAATTCACCCCTCCACTTT
many	TRBD1	TRBV25-1	TRBJ1-2	CASRKGGSSYGYTF	TGTGCCAGCAGGAAAGGGGGCAGTTCCTATGGCTACACCTTC
many	TRBD2	TRBV9	TRBJ2-6	CASMGGDGSGANVLTF	TGTGCCAGCATGGGGGGGGACGGCTCTGGGGCCAACGTCCTGACTTTC
many	TRBD2	TRBV7-2	TRBJ2-7	CASSRLASSYEQYF	TGTGCCAGCAGCAGACTAGCGAGCTCCTACGAGCAGTACTTC
many	NA	TRBV12-3/TRBV12-4	TRBJ1-1	CASSLTPTGNTEAFF	TGTGCCAGCAGTCTCACACCAACGGGGAACACTGAAGCTTTCTTT
many	NA	TRBV9	TRBJ1-1	CASSAGQGKHSQAFF	TGTGCCAGCAGTGCCGGGCAGGGAAAGCACTCCCAAGCTTTCTTT